The rows below give T cell receptor beta chains drawn from one sample of a study of identical twins. TCRdb re-derived calls from the 5' RACE reads in MiXCR, one entry per CDR3 protein. The data show 1,800,000 or so distinct CDR3 sequences, about 32% seen once. Sequenced: cord blood. These receptors were taken from a newborn girl in good health. CDR3s include the opening cysteine and the closing phenylalanine or tryptophan. The D gene is left open where the match is weak. Part of the rows lack a size; the others show once, few, many or a class for expanded clones.

.	TRBV28	few	TRBJ1-5	TGTGCCAGCACCCTCACCGGGACCCCCGAAAGACAGCCCCAGCATTTT	CASTLTGTPERQPQHF
TRBD2	TRBV7-9	few	TRBJ2-5	TGTGCCAGCAGCCAGGGGACTAGCCGAGAGACCCAGTACTTC	CASSQGTSRETQYF
.	TRBV3-1	few	TRBJ1-1	TGTGCCAGCAGCCAACACACCATGAACACTGAAGCTTTCTTT	CASSQHTMNTEAFF
.	TRBV27	few	TRBJ2-4	TGTGCCAGCAGGGAGTGGGGGGCCAAAAACATTCAGTACTTC	CASREWGAKNIQYF
TRBD2	TRBV7-9	.	TRBJ2-3	TGTGCCAGCAGCTTATTCGGGAGGCAGGATACAGATACGCAGTATTTT	CASSLFGRQDTDTQYF
.	TRBV7-2	.	TRBJ1-4	TGTGCCAGCAGCTTACCGGCAGGGTCTAATGAAAAACTGTTTTTT	CASSLPAGSNEKLFF
TRBD1	TRBV20-1	.	TRBJ1-5	TGCAGTGCTAGAGTCTTACAGCGGACAGGGGGGTTGAGCAATCAGCCCCAGCATTTT	CSARVLQRTGGLSNQPQHF
.	TRBV4-1	few	TRBJ2-1	TGCGCCAGCAGCCAAGACTTAGCGATTGAGCAGTTCTTC	CASSQDLAIEQFF
.	TRBV11-2	few	TRBJ2-1	TGTGCCAGCAGCTTAAGGCGAGTAGCGAGCTCCTACAATGAGCAGTTCTTC	CASSLRRVASSYNEQFF
.	TRBV20-1	.	TRBJ1-5	TGCAGTGCCACACGGGGGGGTTCGTTTCAGCCCCAGCATTTT	CSATRGGSFQPQHF
TRBD1	TRBV7-8	.	TRBJ2-4	TGTGCCAGCAGCTGGGACAGGCCCGTAGCCAAAAACATTCAGTACTTC	CASSWDRPVAKNIQYF
.	TRBV29-1	many	TRBJ1-2	TGCAGCGTTGAAGTGGGCGGCTATGGCTACACCTTC	CSVEVGGYGYTF
TRBD2	TRBV12-5	.	TRBJ2-3	TGTGCTAGTGGTTTCGGGACTAGCGGGGCAAGCACAGATACGCAGTATTTT	CASGFGTSGASTDTQYF
.	TRBV5-6	.	TRBJ2-3	TGTGCCAGCAGCTTGGCAACCGGGGGCGCGGTACTAATCACAGATACGCAGTATTTT	CASSLATGGAVLITDTQYF
TRBD1	TRBV6-1	few	TRBJ1-4	TGTGCCAGCAGCTCCGGACAGGGCAGGAGGGAAAAACTGTTTTTT	CASSSGQGRREKLFF
TRBD2	TRBV20-1	.	TRBJ2-3	TGCAGTGCTAGAGATGAGCGGGAGGGCCCTCGGGATACGCAGTATTTT	CSARDEREGPRDTQYF
.	TRBV28	.	TRBJ2-7	TGTGCCAGCAGAGAGTACTCCTACGAGCAGTACTTC	CASREYSYEQYF
TRBD1	TRBV2	few	TRBJ2-5	TGTGCCAGCAAGCCTCCGACAGGGAACCGAGAGACCCAGTACTTC	CASKPPTGNRETQYF
TRBD2	TRBV7-6	many	TRBJ2-1	TGTGCCAGCAGCTTAGCAGCTGGACTAGTAAACAATGAGCAGTTCTTC	CASSLAAGLVNNEQFF
TRBD2	TRBV6-2/TRBV6-3	.	TRBJ2-7	TGTGCCAGCAGACTAGCGGGCACCTCCTACGAGCAGTACTTC	CASRLAGTSYEQYF
.	TRBV3-1	few	TRBJ2-5	TGTGCCAGCAGCCAAGGCCCGGAGACCCAGTACTTC	CASSQGPETQYF
.	TRBV4-2	.	TRBJ1-6	TGTGCCAGCAGCCAAGAATTGGCACCCCCCCACTTT	CASSQELAPPHF
TRBD2	TRBV7-2	few	TRBJ2-3	TGTGCCAGCAGCTTCATAGGGACTAGCCCAGCAGATACGCAGTATTTT	CASSFIGTSPADTQYF
.	TRBV6-2/TRBV6-3	.	TRBJ2-3	TGTGCCAGCAGTTACTCTCGGGTGCGGCGGCCTAGCACAGATACGCAGTATTTT	CASSYSRVRRPSTDTQYF
.	TRBV7-2	.	TRBJ1-1	TGTGCCAGCAGCCCCCGAAACCCGGAAGCTTTCTTT	CASSPRNPEAFF
TRBD1	TRBV4-1	.	TRBJ2-7	TGCGCCAGCAGCCTCCGACATCGACAGGGCTCCTACGAGCAGTACTTC	CASSLRHRQGSYEQYF
.	TRBV14	many	TRBJ2-7	TGTGCCAGCAGCCAAGAGTGGGGGAGCCCCTACGAGCAGTACTTC	CASSQEWGSPYEQYF
.	TRBV5-1	.	TRBJ2-6	TGCGCCAGCAGCTTGCCGGGTGGGGCCAACGTCCTGACTTTC	CASSLPGGANVLTF
TRBD2	TRBV24-1	.	TRBJ2-1	TGTGCCACCAGTGATGAGCGGGAGCCAAGCTACAATGAGCAGTTCTTC	CATSDEREPSYNEQFF
TRBD2	TRBV5-1	.	TRBJ2-1	TGCGCCAGCAGCCCCCTAGCGGATGAGCAGTTCTTC	CASSPLADEQFF
.	TRBV9	.	TRBJ2-1	TGTGCCAGCAGCGTAGAAAAGTTGACCTACAATGAGCAGTTCTTC	CASSVEKLTYNEQFF
.	TRBV4-2	.	TRBJ2-2	TGTGCCAGCAGCCAAGTAAGGGGCGCGAACGGGGAGCTGTTTTTT	CASSQVRGANGELFF